This T cell receptor (beta chain) was obtained from a study of early T cells in non-severe SARS-CoV-2 infection. Study in general: Unsorted whole blood bulk RNA was sequenced, with unpaired chains.

Unique molecular identifiers tagged individual cDNA molecules. TCRdb re-called the 5' RACE reads with MiXCR, one entry per CDR3 protein. The data hold about 110,000 distinct CDR3 sequences, with roughly 12% observed a single time. This clonotype showed up just a few times. What was sequenced was whole blood. This clonotype was sampled from an adult who was a healthcare worker with PCR-confirmed SARS-CoV-2 infection or an uninfected control (not recorded which).

CDR3: CASSYNQGANSPLHF. The CDR3 nucleotides read TGTGCCAGCAGCTACAACCAGGGGGCAAATTCACCCCTCCACTTT. The chain couples TRBV7-9 to TRBJ1-6; 8 bases line up with TRBD1. CDR1 SEHNR and CDR2 FQNEAQ come from the germline V gene (reference sequence). The CDR3 covers 15 residues. The ends lost 4 bases at V and 7 bases at J; junction bases unmatched: 6.